The clone carrying this T cell receptor (beta chain) was counted only a few times. The sample is drawn from a study of T cells in Graves' hyperthyroidism and ophthalmopathy. TCR beta CDR3 regions were amplified from RNA. The primer set for the first-round RT-PCR of the TCR CDR3 was HTBI. TCRdb redid the calling of the multiplex PCR reads with MiXCR, one entry per CDR3 protein. Among approximately 590,000 distinct CDR3 sequences, 15% to 17% were seen once, and the ten largest hold roughly 7.3%. The receptor's source is a woman in her twenties or thirties with Graves' hyperthyroidism. The specimen was blood.

The CDR3 loop reads CASSPTPDRVYGYTF. The CDR3 DNA is TGTGCCAGCAGCCCCACACCCGACAGGGTCTATGGCTACACCTTC. The chain couples TRBV27 to TRBJ1-2; 7 bases agree with TRBD1. The V and J ends lost 6 bases and 4 bases, in that order; junction bases with no gene match: 11. Germline lookup yields CDR1 MNHEY and CDR2 SMNVEV (reference sequence). The CDR3 is 15 residues long.